This record covers a single TCR beta chain. The data belong to a study of blood T cell repertoires in COVID-19. Study in general: Spain, Italy and the United States supplied samples that represented acute and convalescent COVID-19. Sources were T cells, B-cell-depleted T cells, or PBMCs; the material itself was cDNA or gDNA.

Between the trimmed V and J ends, which lost 3 bases and 13 bases, there was a span of 11 bases. The length of the CDR3 is 12 residues. The germline V gene encodes CDR1 SGDLS and CDR2 YYNGEE. Here immunoSEQ multiplex PCR was the method, and the copy in TCRdb shows in-frame clones only, minus some. Among 100,000 to 150,000 clones listed, roughly three quarters were seen once. The chain joins TRBV9 to TRBJ1-6; D gene ambiguous. Sequenced input: peripheral blood. This clonotype was obtained from a man in his forties with active or convalescent COVID-19. CDR3 protein: CASSARRGPLHF. The CDR3 DNA reads TGTGCCAGCAGCGCCCGGAGAGGGCCCCTCCACTTT.